Presented here are 26 T cell receptor beta chains from one specimen sequenced in a study of blood T cell repertoires in COVID-19. Produced via immunoSEQ multiplex PCR; TCRdb's table is partial and in-frame only. The sample shows over 400,000 clones, about 89% of them seen only once. The specimen sequenced was peripheral blood. The receptors come from a woman between 45 and 60 years old with COVID-19, enrolled during active disease.

V is TRBV30 and J is TRBJ2-1; TRBD2 agrees at 16 bases. J gave up 7 bases and V 7 bases, and 7 bases lay outside the gene matches. The CDR3 covers 15 residues. The V gene's germline CDR1 is GTSNPN and CDR2 SVGIG (reference sequence). The CDR3 DNA reads as TGTGCCTCCAAAGAGGGACTAGCGGGGGGGAATGAGCAGTTCTTC. Protein product: CASKEGLAGGNEQFF.

J is TRBJ1-5 and V is TRBV2, with 10 nucleotides matching TRBD1. Germline V gene sequence: CDR1 SNHLY, CDR2 FYNNEI. The CDR3 spans 14 residues. V was clipped by 6 bases and J by 4 bases; unmatched bases: 3. CDR3 protein: CASRDRGTNQPQHF. DNA of the CDR3: TGTGCCAGCAGGGACAGGGGGACTAATCAGCCCCAGCATTTT.

In regard to this clone: It may be a read error: a sequence one base away is much more abundant. The CDR3 region is CASSLVRYEQYF. In nucleotides, the CDR3 is TGTGCCAGCAGCTTAGTCAGATACGAGCAGTACTTC. V usage is TRBV11-2 and J usage is TRBJ2-7; D is unclear. This CDR3 has 12 amino acids. Deletions cut 1 base from V and 4 bases from J, with 5 bases between. The germline CDR1 and CDR2 sequences are SGHAT and FQNNGV.

This chain connects TRBV5-1 to TRBJ2-5; 7 nucleotides align to TRBD2. CDR1 is SGHRS, CDR2 YFSETQ, per germline. The CDR3 runs 14 residues. V dropped 4 bases and J dropped 4; count of bases not matched to a gene: 7. For the CDR3, the DNA is TGCGCCAGCAGCCTTGGACTAGGGGCAGAGACCCAGTACTTC. Amino acid sequence: CASSLGLGAETQYF.

J is TRBJ2-7 and V is TRBV20-1; D uncertain. Germline V gives CDR1 DFQATT, CDR2 SNEGSKA (reference sequence). The length of the CDR3 is 11 residues. Trimming stripped 8 bases from V and 3 bases from J, with 11 bases between. The DNA of the CDR3 is TGCAGTACCCTGACGGGCTACGAGCAGTACTTC. This encodes CSTLTGYEQYF.

This clone came up once. The rearrangement uses TRBV7-3 and TRBJ1-2, with 10 nucleotides matching TRBD1. The trim removed 5 bases at V and 6 bases at J, leaving 3 bases unmatched. Germline lookup yields CDR1 SGHTA and CDR2 FQGTGA. This CDR3 is built from 13 residues. The CDR3 coding sequence is TGTGCCAGCAGCCCCGGACAGGGGGATGGCTACACCTTC. Protein product: CASSPGQGDGYTF.

J is TRBJ2-2 and V is TRBV7-9, with 7 bases matching TRBD2. Per the germline V gene, CDR1 is SEHNR and CDR2 is FQNEAQ (reference sequence). The J segment lost 5 bases and the V segment lost 4 bases, leaving 1 base of the junction unmatched. The CDR3 contains 13 residues. CDR3 in amino acids: CASSSGGTGELFF. CDR3 coding DNA: TGTGCCAGCAGCTCGGGAGGAACCGGGGAGCTGTTTTTT. The whole variable domain, remainder taken from reference TRBV7-9 and TRBJ2-2, is DTGVSQNPRHKITKRGQNVTFRCDPISEHNRLYWYRQTLGQGPEFLTYFQNEAQLEKSRLLSDRFSAERPKGSFSTLEIQRTEQGDSAMYLCASSSGGTGELFFGEGSRLTVL.

The chain employs TRBV30 and TRBJ1-3; TRBD1 aligns across 11 bases. Looked up from germline, CDR1 is GTSNPN and CDR2 is SVGIG (reference sequence). V was clipped by 5 bases and J by 1 base; unmatched bases: 4. The CDR3 covers 15 residues. The CDR3 nucleotides read TGTGCCTGGTGGGGACAGGGGGAATCTGGAAACACCATATATTTT. It yields the protein CAWWGQGESGNTIYF.

The chain recombines TRBV11-3 with TRBJ2-1; 11 bases map to TRBD2. Germline CDR1 is SGHNT and CDR2 is YENEEA. The CDR3 runs 19 residues. V dropped 2 bases and J dropped 5; count of bases not matched to a gene: 14. The CDR3 here is CASSLTSLAGGPLHNEQFF. Written as DNA, the CDR3 is TGTGCCAGCAGCTTAACTTCTCTAGCGGGGGGCCCCCTCCACAATGAGCAGTTCTTC.

The sample holds one count of this clone. This sequence joins TRBV29-1 and TRBJ2-3, with unresolved D. This CDR3 has 14 residues. Trimming shortened V by 4 bases and J by 0 bases, and 11 bases separated the two germline ends. Germline CDR1 reads SQVTM; CDR2 reads ANQGSEA. The CDR3 here is CSVVPDSSTDTQYF. The DNA for the CDR3 is TGCAGCGTTGTTCCAGATTCTAGCACAGATACGCAGTATTTT.

V usage is TRBV3-1 (or the pseudogene TRBV3-2) and J usage is TRBJ1-2, with D perhaps matching TRBD1 (5 bases). CDR1 is LGHDT, CDR2 YNNKEL, per germline (reference sequence). The CDR3 is 16 amino acids. Trimming removed 7 bases from V and 3 bases from J, with 21 bases in between. The CDR3 protein is CASTPGRGRLYYGYTF. DNA of the CDR3: TGTGCCAGCACCCCTGGGAGGGGCCGGTTATACTATGGCTACACCTTC.

The gene calls are TRBV7-3 and TRBJ2-1, with 8 positions matching TRBD1. Germline lookup yields CDR1 SGHTA and CDR2 FQGTGA. The CDR3 runs to 14 residues. Trimming took 3 bases from V and 8 from J; bases not matched to a gene: 6. The CDR3 sequence: CASSFTGQGDEQFF. The CDR3, as DNA: TGTGCCAGCAGCTTCACCGGACAGGGCGATGAGCAGTTCTTC.

This sequence joins TRBV11-3 and TRBJ2-4; TRBD1 agrees at 9 bases. This CDR3 is built from 15 residues. V was clipped by 6 bases and J by 3 bases; unmatched bases: 6. Germline V gene data show CDR1 as SGHNT and CDR2 as YENEEA. The CDR3 loop is CASRSDRGVKNIQYF. DNA for the CDR3: TGTGCCAGCAGATCCGACAGGGGGGTCAAAAACATTCAGTACTTC.

The genes are TRBV6-5 and TRBJ1-2; D is unclear. Germline CDR1 reads MNHEY; CDR2 reads SVGAGI. The CDR3 sequence is 10 residues long. Trimming pared 7 bases from V and 8 bases from J, leaving 8 bases between. In DNA form, the CDR3 reads TGTGCCAGCAAGCGGGTAGGCTACACCTTC. Translation: CASKRVGYTF.

This chain uses TRBV5-1 with TRBJ1-2; TRBD1 is a possible D gene (5 bases). Trimming pared 0 bases from V and 6 bases from J, leaving 9 bases between. CDR3 length: 13 amino acids. Germline loops: CDR1 SGHRS, CDR2 YFSETQ. The CDR3 region is CASSLVSGDGYTF. CDR3 DNA: TGCGCCAGCAGCTTGGTTTCGGGGGATGGCTACACCTTC.

V gene TRBV5-1 combines with J gene TRBJ1-1; perhaps TRBD1 as D (5 bases). Between the trimmed V and J ends, which lost 4 bases and 4 bases, there was a span of 11 bases. Per germline, CDR1 SGHRS and CDR2 YFSETQ. The CDR3 is 13 residues long. Here the CDR3 reads CASSTQGGTEAFF. The CDR3, as DNA: TGCGCCAGCAGCACCCAGGGTGGCACTGAAGCTTTCTTT.

The chain links TRBV5-1 to TRBJ2-7; tentative D call: TRBD1 (6 bases). Trimming cost V 4 bases and J 7 bases, with 21 bases left between them. The CDR3 loop spans 15 amino acids. The germline CDR1 and CDR2 sequences are SGHRS and YFSETQ. Here the CDR3 reads CASSITQGPRREQYF. CDR3 in DNA: TGCGCCAGCAGCATAACACAGGGCCCCAGGAGGGAGCAGTACTTC.

This chain joins TRBV3-1 (or the pseudogene TRBV3-2) and TRBJ1-6; D is perhaps TRBD1 (5 bases). Trimming left V 1 base short and J 10 bases short, with 17 bases between. This CDR3 contains 16 residues. The germline V gene encodes CDR1 LGHDT and CDR2 YNNKEL (reference sequence). The CDR3 region is CASSQVPGPGDSPLHF. DNA for the CDR3: TGTGCCAGCAGCCAAGTACCTGGCCCGGGGGACTCACCCCTCCACTTT.

This clone has a single count. This chain joins TRBV12-3 or TRBV12-4 and TRBJ2-5; D remains ambiguous. The CDR3 runs to 11 residues. V was pared by 7 bases and J by 0 bases, with 3 bases between. The CDR3 region has the DNA TGTGCCAGCACCTACCAAGAGACCCAGTACTTC. Residues: CASTYQETQYF.

This clone was detected a few times. The V and J genes are TRBV28 and TRBJ2-4, with 9 bases that match TRBD1. V gave up 4 bases and J gave up 6 bases; unmatched junction bases: 4. The germline V gene has CDR1 MDHEN and CDR2 SYDVKM. The CDR3 extends over 14 amino acids. CDR3 nucleotide sequence: TGTGCCAGCAGTTCACAGGGGGCGCGAAACATTCAGTACTTC. This codes for CASSSQGARNIQYF. Complete variable domain (other parts from reference TRBV28 and TRBJ2-4): DVKVTQSSRYLVKRTGEKVFLECVQDMDHENMFWYRQDPGLGLRLIYFSYDVKMKEKGDIPEGYSVSREKKERFSLILESASTNQTSMYLCASSSQGARNIQYFGAGTRLSVL.

The rearrangement joins TRBV5-1 to TRBJ2-7; D perhaps matches TRBD1 (6 bases). The CDR3 totals 13 residues. Germline CDR1 reads SGHRS; CDR2 reads YFSETQ. Trimming took 4 bases from V and 3 from J, leaving 11 bases between them. The CDR3 region has the DNA TGCGCCAGCAGCCCCGGACAGTACTACGAGCAGTACTTC. Its protein product is CASSPGQYYEQYF.

V usage is TRBV6-5 and J usage is TRBJ1-2; D call uncertain. In germline, CDR1 is MNHEY, CDR2 SVGAGI. The CDR3 runs to 15 residues. V was clipped by 0 bases and J by 5 bases, with 13 bases between them. As DNA, the CDR3 is TGTGCCAGCAGTTACTCGTTCGGGATTGCGTATGGCTACACCTTC. Protein: CASSYSFGIAYGYTF.

About this clone itself: This specimen includes other DNA sequences encoding the same CDR3. The chain carries TRBV18 and TRBJ1-4; D is undetermined. Germline values: CDR1 KGHSH, CDR2 LQKENI. Trimming took 2 bases from V and 3 from J, leaving 7 bases between them. CDR3 length: 14 residues. This chain's CDR3 is CASSPGAANEKLFF. For the CDR3, the DNA is TGTGCCAGCTCACCAGGTGCGGCTAATGAAAAACTGTTTTTT.

The chain employs TRBV9 and TRBJ2-2; 7 nucleotides line up with TRBD1. V shed 3 bases, J shed 3 bases, and the junction held 5 bases outside the gene matches. CDR3 length: 15 amino acids. The V gene's germline CDR1 is SGDLS and CDR2 YYNGEE. The CDR3 loop is CASSATGQDTGELFF. The DNA of the CDR3 is TGTGCCAGCAGCGCAACAGGACAGGACACCGGGGAGCTGTTTTTT.

The rearrangement links TRBV5-8 to TRBJ2-5; D possibly corresponds to TRBD1 (6 bases). Germline CDR1 is SGHTS and CDR2 is YDEGEE. The CDR3 length is 13 residues. Trimming stripped 6 bases from V and 4 bases from J, with 13 bases between. As DNA, the CDR3 is TGTGCCAGCACAACCAGGGGTGGAGAGACCCAGTACTTC. Encoded protein: CASTTRGGETQYF.

The V and J genes are TRBV7-2 and TRBJ1-1; no clear D. V was clipped by 1 base and J by 1 base, with 7 bases between them. The CDR3 length is 14 residues. Germline values: CDR1 SGHTA, CDR2 FQGNSA. For the CDR3, the DNA is TGTGCCAGCAGCTTAGTCCTGGCGAACACTGAAGCTTTCTTT. Protein sequence: CASSLVLANTEAFF.